This T cell receptor beta chain was observed in a study of cytomegalovirus exposure and HLA in healthy donors. Study-level results: Per published accounts, TCR beta sequences correctly predicted the HLA-A and HLA-B alleles of most subjects. Serostatus for CMV was the only available immune exposure information.

Of note for this clone: The antigen is not known.

A multiplex PCR was run with 60 Vbeta primers and 13 Jbeta primers. Using immunoSEQ multiplex PCR, the repertoire was profiled, and TCRdb retains in-frame clones only, with some absent. The profile shows about 140,000 clones, 80% of them singletons. The specimen was PBMCs. The origin of this receptor is a man between 25 and 39 years old in good health and CMV-seronegative.

CDR3 protein: CASSGPGTGNHEQYF. The CDR3 bases are TGTGCCAGCAGTGGTCCCGGGACAGGGAACCACGAGCAGTACTTC. The chain combines TRBV2 with TRBJ2-7, with 9 bases that match TRBD1. This CDR3 spans 15 amino acids. J gave up 5 bases and V 4 bases, and 9 bases lay outside the gene matches. CDR1 and CDR2 from the germline V gene are SNHLY and FYNNEI.